A single sample is the source of the 21 T cell receptor beta chains below, sequenced in a study of T cells after yellow fever vaccination. TCRdb itself ran the 5' RACE reads through MiXCR, one entry per CDR3 protein. The data hold 250,000 to 400,000 distinct CDR3 sequences, with around 4.5% observed a single time. The sequenced sample was PBMCs, obtained 15 days after the yellow fever booster vaccination. These receptors originate from a man between 18 and 35 years old who received the YFV17D yellow fever vaccine.

The chain links TRBV4-3 to TRBJ2-5; 7 positions match TRBD2. The ends lost 0 bases at V and 1 base at J; junction bases unmatched: 5. The germline CDR1 and CDR2 sequences are LGHNA and YSLEER. The length of the CDR3 is 16 residues. The CDR3 loop is CASSQDPLAAQETQYF. As DNA, the CDR3 is TGCGCCAGCAGCCAAGACCCCCTAGCGGCCCAAGAGACCCAGTACTTC.

This clonotype occurred many times. The chain carries TRBV5-8 and TRBJ1-3; D is uncertain. Trimming took 4 bases from V and 2 from J, leaving 13 bases between them. The germline V gene encodes CDR1 SGHTS and CDR2 YDEGEE. The length of the CDR3 is 15 residues. CDR3 region: CASSLGRVAGNTIYF. Here the CDR3 DNA reads TGTGCCAGCAGCCTCGGGAGGGTCGCTGGAAACACCATATATTTT.

The sample holds many counts of this clonotype. The chain couples TRBV24-1 to TRBJ2-1, with D possibly being TRBD1 (6 bases). The CDR3 covers 12 residues. The V gene lost 4 bases and the J gene lost 10 bases, with 10 bases spanning the gap. Looked up from germline, CDR1 is KGHDR and CDR2 is SFDVKD. CDR3 DNA sequence: TGTGCCACCAGTGACTCGGACAGAGAGCAGTTCTTC. This encodes CATSDSDREQFF.

This clonotype was found a few times. This CDR3 is CASSYPSGGVSEQFF. CDR3 coding DNA: TGTGCCAGCAGTTACCCTAGCGGGGGGGTGTCTGAGCAGTTCTTC. V is TRBV6-2 or TRBV6-3 and J is TRBJ2-1; 12 nucleotides align to TRBD2. Germline V gives CDR1 MNHEY, CDR2 SVGEGT. V lost 2 bases to trimming and J lost 9 bases; unmatched junction nucleotides: 5. The CDR3 consists of 15 residues.

This clonotype was seen repeatedly, ten times or more. The V call is TRBV4-1, the J call TRBJ1-2, with no clear D. Trimming stripped 1 base from V and 5 bases from J, with 14 bases between. The CDR3 loop spans 15 amino acids. From germline, CDR1 is MGHRA and CDR2 YSYEKL. The CDR3 loop is CASSQGAAREYGYTF. The CDR3 nucleotides read TGCGCCAGCAGCCAAGGAGCCGCTCGTGAATATGGCTACACCTTC.

This clonotype was detected many times. The gene calls are TRBV7-2 and TRBJ1-2; D not resolved. The CDR3 length is 12 residues. CDR1 SGHTA and CDR2 FQGNSA come from the germline V gene. Deletions cut 2 bases from V and 7 bases from J, with 8 bases between. CDR3 nucleotide sequence: TGTGCCAGCAGCTTAACCCGGGGTGGCTACACCTTC. Its protein is CASSLTRGGYTF. Supplemented by reference TRBV7-2 and TRBJ1-2, the full variable domain reads GAGVSQSPSNKVTEKGKDVELRCDPISGHTALYWYRQSLGQGLEFLIYFQGNSAPDKSGLPSDRFSAERTGGSVSTLTIQRTQQEDSAVYLCASSLTRGGYTFGSGTRLTVV.

This clonotype showed up many times. The chain carries TRBV10-3 and TRBJ2-5; TRBD1 matches 9 bases. V was clipped by 8 bases and J by 3 bases; unmatched bases: 4. The CDR3 length is 13 residues. Germline V CDR1 and CDR2: ENHRY, SYGVKD. CDR3 loop: CAIGTGNEETQYF. The DNA of the CDR3 is TGTGCCATCGGGACAGGGAACGAAGAGACCCAGTACTTC.

This clonotype was found many times. The chain carries TRBV5-1 and TRBJ1-1, with a possible D match to TRBD1 (5 bases). The CDR3 spans 16 residues. From germline, CDR1 is SGHRS and CDR2 YFSETQ. V was shortened by 0 bases and J by 2 bases, with 14 bases between the two germline ends. CDR3 in amino acids: CASSLAPGAANTEAFF. The CDR3 DNA follows: TGCGCCAGCAGCTTGGCCCCTGGGGCAGCCAACACTGAAGCTTTCTTT.

The sample holds many counts of this clonotype. V usage is TRBV15 and J usage is TRBJ2-1, with unresolved D. Trimming stripped 3 bases from V and 3 bases from J, with 18 bases between. This CDR3 is built from 17 residues. CDR1 is LNHNV and CDR2 is YYDKDF in the germline V gene (reference sequence). The CDR3 protein is CATSRAPASSHYNEQFF. The CDR3 region has the DNA TGTGCCACCAGCAGGGCCCCGGCTTCTTCTCACTACAATGAGCAGTTCTTC. Full variable domain (remainder filled in from reference TRBV15 and TRBJ2-1): DAMVIQNPRYQVTQFGKPVTLSCSQTLNHNVMYWYQQKSSQAPKLLFHYYDKDFNNEADTPDNFQSRRPNTSFCFLDIRSPGLGDTAMYLCATSRAPASSHYNEQFFGPGTRLTVL.

This rearrangement joins TRBV29-1 to TRBJ1-2, with a tentative D call TRBD1 (6 bases). Trimming took off 3 bases at V and 8 bases at J, with 10 bases between the two ends. The length of the CDR3 is 11 residues. The V gene's germline CDR1 is SQVTM and CDR2 ANQGSEA. CDR3 in DNA: TGCAGCGTTGACAGGGGAGGAGGCTACACCTTC. Translating it yields CSVDRGGGYTF.

This clonotype showed up just a few times. The chain carries TRBV6-1 and TRBJ2-3; 10 bases map to TRBD1. Losses at the gene ends were 6 bases for V and 1 base for J; bases not matched to a gene: 4. The CDR3 totals 15 residues. Germline assignment: CDR1 MNHNS and CDR2 SASEGT. The CDR3 region is CASRTGGARTDTQYF. In DNA, the CDR3 is TGTGCCAGCAGGACAGGGGGCGCGCGCACAGATACGCAGTATTTT.

This clonotype has a handful of counts. This sequence joins TRBV7-2 and TRBJ1-6; 7 nucleotides align to TRBD1. CDR1 and CDR2 (germline): SGHTA, FQGNSA. After removal of 8 bases from V and 9 bases from J, the junction contained 10 bases not matched to a gene. This CDR3 spans 14 amino acids. CDR3 loop: CASVRGGVSSPLHF. CDR3 DNA sequence: TGTGCCAGCGTCAGGGGGGGCGTTAGTTCACCCCTCCACTTT.

This clonotype was recorded at least ten times. The gene calls are TRBV6-2 or TRBV6-3 and TRBJ1-1; no clear D. V shed 6 bases and J shed 3 bases, with 20 bases lying between them. Germline CDR1 reads MNHEY; CDR2 reads SVGEGT. The CDR3 extends over 16 amino acids. This CDR3 is CASSIKASGWHTEAFF. For the CDR3, the DNA is TGTGCCAGCAGCATTAAGGCCTCAGGTTGGCACACTGAAGCTTTCTTT.

This clonotype has more than one count but fewer than ten. This sequence joins TRBV5-1 and TRBJ1-2; a possible D gene is TRBD1 (5 bases). Trimming cost V 0 bases and J 4 bases, with 13 bases left between them. This CDR3 is 15 amino acids long. Per the germline V gene, CDR1 is SGHRS and CDR2 is YFSETQ. For the CDR3, the DNA is TGCGCCAGCAGCTTGGATGGGGGACGCTTCTATGGCTACACCTTC. Protein product: CASSLDGGRFYGYTF.

This clonotype has just a few counts. V usage is TRBV5-1 and J usage is TRBJ1-6, with TRBD1 identical over 8 bases. Looked up from germline, CDR1 is SGHRS and CDR2 is YFSETQ. CDR3 length equals 17 residues. Trimming cost V 0 bases and J 8 bases; bases outside gene matches: 10. CDR3 region: CASSLAGTGNSDSPLHF. In DNA form, the CDR3 reads TGCGCCAGCAGCTTGGCCGGGACAGGCAACTCGGATTCACCCCTCCACTTT.

This clonotype has at least ten counts. In DNA form, the CDR3 reads TGTGCCAGCAAGGACAACCTAGAGACCCAGTACTTC. Amino acid sequence: CASKDNLETQYF. The J gene is TRBJ2-5, the V gene TRBV2, with D possibly being TRBD1 (5 bases). CDR3 size: 12 residues. The germline V gene has CDR1 SNHLY and CDR2 FYNNEI. Trimming shortened V by 7 bases and J by 4 bases, and 10 bases separated the two germline ends.

J is TRBJ2-7 and V is TRBV20-1, with 14 bases identical to TRBD2. The CDR3 runs to 14 residues. Germline trimming cut 5 bases from V and 0 bases from J; bases unmatched to any gene: 0. CDR1 and CDR2 (germline): DFQATT, SNEGSKA (reference sequence). The CDR3 DNA reads TGCAGTGCTGGGACTAGCGGGAGCTCCTACGAGCAGTACGTC. It translates to CSAGTSGSSYEQYV.

This clonotype came up many times. V gene TRBV5-5 combines with J gene TRBJ2-7; 9 bases map to TRBD1. In germline, CDR1 is SGHKS, CDR2 YYEKEE (reference sequence). This CDR3 is 14 amino acids long. The V gene end was trimmed by 4 bases and the J gene end by 2 bases; junction bases not matched to a gene: 4. The CDR3 nucleotides are TGTGCCAGCAGCACCGGGACAGGGCCCTACGAGCAGTACGTC. The encoded protein is CASSTGTGPYEQYV.

This chain connects TRBV19 to TRBJ2-1; 7 nucleotides agree with TRBD2. This CDR3 comprises 12 residues. CDR1 and CDR2 (germline): LNHDA, SQIVND (reference sequence). V dropped 9 bases and J dropped 10; count of bases not matched to a gene: 9. This CDR3 reads CASLSGIGEQFF. CDR3 DNA sequence: TGTGCCAGCCTCAGCGGGATAGGCGAGCAGTTCTTC.

There are many counts of this clonotype. The chain combines TRBV5-1 with TRBJ2-1; 10 bases match TRBD1. The junction had 5 bases not matched to a gene; V was cut back by 6 bases and J by 5 bases. The CDR3 spans 14 residues. Germline V gene lookup returns CDR1 SGHRS and CDR2 YFSETQ. The CDR3 nucleotides read TGCGCCAGCAAGAGACAGGGGGCTGACAATGAGCAGTTCTTC. Translating it yields CASKRQGADNEQFF.

This clonotype occurred many times. V and J are TRBV4-1 and TRBJ2-7; TRBD1 might be the D (7 bases). V lost 0 bases and J 5 bases, leaving 14 bases between the germline ends. The CDR3 is 15 amino acids. CDR1 is MGHRA, CDR2 YSYEKL, per germline. CDR3 in DNA: TGCGCCAGCAGCCAAGAGGAGGGGGCGAGGAACGAGCAGTACTTC. Translated: CASSQEEGARNEQYF.